This TCR beta chain was recovered during a study of blood T cell repertoires in COVID-19. Study overall: The cDNA or gDNA used as material had been derived from T cells, B-cell-depleted T cells, or PBMCs.

Authors' methods: Researchers report that nucleated cell counts were estimated from reference gene primer amplification. TCRdb's table, derived via immunoSEQ multiplex PCR, lists solely in-frame clones and lacks some. The V and J calls and the clone size are those of that table, but D and trimming were determined from the DNA. The sample holds hundreds of thousands of clones, about nine tenths seen once. Only one count was recorded for this clone. Germline assignment: CDR1 SGHRS and CDR2 YFSETQ. This CDR3 contains 13 residues. Trimming removed 4 bases at V and 2 bases at J, with 9 bases between. The source is a woman in her 30s with COVID-19, enrolled during active disease. The gene calls are TRBV5-1 and TRBJ1-1; TRBD1 might be the D (6 bases). Sample: peripheral blood. CDR3 nucleotide sequence: TGCGCCAGCAGCGTGGACAGAAACACTGAAGCTTTCTTT. Its translation: CASSVDRNTEAFF.